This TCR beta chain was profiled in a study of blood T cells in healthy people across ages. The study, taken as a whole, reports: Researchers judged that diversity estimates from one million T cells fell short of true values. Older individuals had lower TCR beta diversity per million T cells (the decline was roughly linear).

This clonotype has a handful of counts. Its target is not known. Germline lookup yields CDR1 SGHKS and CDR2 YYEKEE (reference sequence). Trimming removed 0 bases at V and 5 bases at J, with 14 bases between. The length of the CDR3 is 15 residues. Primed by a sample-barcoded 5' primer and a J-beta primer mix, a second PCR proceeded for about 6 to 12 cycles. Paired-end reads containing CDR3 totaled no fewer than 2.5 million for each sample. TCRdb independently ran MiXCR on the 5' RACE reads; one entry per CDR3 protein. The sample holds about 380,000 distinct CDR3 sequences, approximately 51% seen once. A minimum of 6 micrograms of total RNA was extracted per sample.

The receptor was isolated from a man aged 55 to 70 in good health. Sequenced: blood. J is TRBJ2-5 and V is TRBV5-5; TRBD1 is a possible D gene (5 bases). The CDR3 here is CASSLGGARSETQYF. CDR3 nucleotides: TGTGCCAGCAGCTTGGGGGGCGCCCGGTCGGAGACCCAGTACTTC.